The source of this T cell receptor (beta chain) is a study of CD8 T cells in Susac syndrome. RNA in amounts of roughly 0.45 to 1 ug was reverse transcribed with random hexamers. TCRdb fed the immunoSEQ multiplex PCR reads into MiXCR, producing one record per CDR3 protein. The sample yields about 300,000 distinct CDR3 sequences, 85% seen once. V gave up 0 bases and J gave up 4 bases, with 13 bases separating them. CDR1 and CDR2 from the germline V gene are SGHDT and YYEEEE. The CDR3 consists of 15 residues. Source material: CD8+ T cells from PBMCs. The chain employs TRBV5-6 and TRBJ1-2, with D hard to call. The clonotype comes from a human donor with multiple sclerosis. CDR3: CASSLVDPGAYGYTF. DNA of the CDR3: TGTGCCAGCAGCTTGGTTGACCCAGGCGCCTATGGCTACACCTTC. Variable domain in full (rest from reference TRBV5-6 and TRBJ1-2): DAGVTQSPTHLIKTRGQQVTLRCSPKSGHDTVSWYQQALGQGPQFIFQYYEEEERQRGNFPDRFSGHQFPNYSSELNVNALLLGDSALYLCASSLVDPGAYGYTFGSGTRLTVV.